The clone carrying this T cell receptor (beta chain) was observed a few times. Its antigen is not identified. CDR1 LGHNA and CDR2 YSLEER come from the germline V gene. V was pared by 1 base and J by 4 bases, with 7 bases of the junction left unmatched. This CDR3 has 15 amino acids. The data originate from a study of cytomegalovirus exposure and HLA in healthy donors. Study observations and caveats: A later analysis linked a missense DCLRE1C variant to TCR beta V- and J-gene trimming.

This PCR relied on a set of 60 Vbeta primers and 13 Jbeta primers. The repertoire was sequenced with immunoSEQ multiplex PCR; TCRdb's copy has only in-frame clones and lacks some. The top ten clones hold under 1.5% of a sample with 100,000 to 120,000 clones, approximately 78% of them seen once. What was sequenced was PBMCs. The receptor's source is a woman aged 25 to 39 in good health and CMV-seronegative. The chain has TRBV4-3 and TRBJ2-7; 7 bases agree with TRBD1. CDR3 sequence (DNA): TGCGCCAGCAGCCAAGGCCCTGGGACAGTATACGAGCAGTACTTC. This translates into CASSQGPGTVYEQYF.